Each of the 2 T cell receptor beta chains below was sequenced from the same sample in a study of cytomegalovirus exposure and HLA in healthy donors. PCR employed 60 Vbeta and 13 Jbeta primers. The method was immunoSEQ multiplex PCR; TCRdb's version includes in-frame clones alone and lacks a portion of them. The top ten clones hold 1.8% of a sample with 220,000 or so clones, approximately 70% of them seen once. The sequenced sample was PBMCs. The receptors were gathered from a woman in her thirties in good health and CMV-seronegative.

The CDR3 DNA reads as TGCGCCAGCAGCTTGGACAGGGAAGCTTTCTTT. Its translation is CASSLDREAFF. The chain is built from TRBV5-1 and TRBJ1-1; a possible D gene is TRBD1 (5 bases). Between the trimmed V and J ends, which lost 0 bases and 8 bases, there was a span of 5 bases. Germline CDR1 is SGHRS and CDR2 is YFSETQ. The CDR3 consists of 11 residues. The variable domain in full, completed from reference TRBV5-1 and TRBJ1-1, reads KAGVTQTPRYLIKTRGQQVTLSCSPISGHRSVSWYQQTPGQGLQFLFEYFSETQRNKGNFPGRFSGRQFSNSRSEMNVSTLELGDSALYLCASSLDREAFFGQGTRLTVV.

This clone has a count of ten or more. V gene TRBV29-1 combines with J gene TRBJ1-1; D remains ambiguous. Trimming took 4 bases from V and 2 from J, leaving 11 bases between them. CDR3 size: 13 residues. Germline-derived CDR1 and CDR2 are SQVTM and ANQGSEA. The chain's CDR3 is CSVVSPVNTEAFF. The CDR3 DNA reads as TGCAGCGTTGTCTCGCCGGTAAACACTGAAGCTTTCTTT.